These 3 T cell receptor beta chains were sequenced from one sample in a study of beta chain features in type 1 diabetes. Points from the study as a whole: The study found moderately but significantly shorter TCRB CDR3s in all four CD4+ subsets of Type 1 diabetes patients.

Their specific antigens are unknown. Isolated RNA was reverse transcribed in full, so expressed TCRB transcripts were sequenced. Sequenced by immunoSEQ multiplex PCR; TCRdb stores in-frame clones only, minus some. Among 630,000 or so clones listed, over 12% were seen once. The sequenced sample was naive CD4+ T cells from blood. The receptors come from a man aged 18 to 35 with type 1 diabetes.

There are a few counts of this clone. The chain is built from TRBV5-4 and TRBJ2-7, with a tentative D call TRBD1 (7 bases). CDR3 length: 15 residues. The germline V gene has CDR1 SGHNT and CDR2 YYREEE (reference sequence). V lost 4 bases, J lost 4 bases, and 18 bases lay in between. The CDR3 loop is CASSPRQGGGYEQYF. In nucleotides, the CDR3 is TGTGCCAGCAGCCCCCGTCAGGGGGGAGGATACGAGCAGTACTTC.

This clone came up a few times. The rearrangement links TRBV29-1 to TRBJ1-2, with D possibly being TRBD1 (5 bases). Germline V CDR1 and CDR2: SQVTM, ANQGSEA. The CDR3 has 13 amino acids. The ends were cut back, 7 bases at V and 4 bases at J, with 16 bases in the middle. CDR3 region: CSATERGLYGYTF. CDR3 coding DNA: TGCAGCGCCACGGAAAGGGGCCTCTATGGCTACACCTTC.

This clone appeared a few times. This chain uses TRBV21-1 with TRBJ2-7; the table's TRBD2 call for D was not verified on the DNA. TRBV21-1 is a pseudogene segment. The length of the CDR3 is 13 residues. The CDR3 reads CASSYKTEKRSDF. CDR3 nucleotides: TGTGCCAGCAGCTATAAAACGGAAAAGCGGTCGGACTTC.